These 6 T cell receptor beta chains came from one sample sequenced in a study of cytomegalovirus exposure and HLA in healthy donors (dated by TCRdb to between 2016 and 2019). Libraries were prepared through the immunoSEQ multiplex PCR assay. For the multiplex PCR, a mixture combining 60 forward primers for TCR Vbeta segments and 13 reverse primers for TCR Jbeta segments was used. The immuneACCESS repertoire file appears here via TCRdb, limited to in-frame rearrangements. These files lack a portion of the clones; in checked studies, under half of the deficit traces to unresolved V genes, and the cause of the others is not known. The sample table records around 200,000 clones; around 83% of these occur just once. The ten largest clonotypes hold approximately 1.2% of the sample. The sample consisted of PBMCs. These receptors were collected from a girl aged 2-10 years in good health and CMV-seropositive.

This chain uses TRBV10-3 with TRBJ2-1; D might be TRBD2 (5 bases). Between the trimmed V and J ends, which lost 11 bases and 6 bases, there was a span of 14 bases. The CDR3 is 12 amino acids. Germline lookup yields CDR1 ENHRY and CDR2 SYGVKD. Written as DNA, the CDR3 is TGTGCCTCGGCGAGGAGGCGCAATGAGCAGTTCTTC. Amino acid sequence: CASARRRNEQFF.

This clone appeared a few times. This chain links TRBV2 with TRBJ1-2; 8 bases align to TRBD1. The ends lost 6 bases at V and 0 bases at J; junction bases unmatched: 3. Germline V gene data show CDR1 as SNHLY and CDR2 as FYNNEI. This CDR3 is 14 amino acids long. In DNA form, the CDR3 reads TGTGCCAGCAGCTTACAGGGGGCTAACTATGGCTACACCTTC. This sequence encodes CASSLQGANYGYTF.

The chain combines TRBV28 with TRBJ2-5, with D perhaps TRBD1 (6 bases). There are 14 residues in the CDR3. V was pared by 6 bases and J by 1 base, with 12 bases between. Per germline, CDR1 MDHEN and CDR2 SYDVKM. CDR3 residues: CASRPRTAQETQYF. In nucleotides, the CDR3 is TGTGCCAGCAGACCTCGGACAGCCCAAGAGACCCAGTACTTC.

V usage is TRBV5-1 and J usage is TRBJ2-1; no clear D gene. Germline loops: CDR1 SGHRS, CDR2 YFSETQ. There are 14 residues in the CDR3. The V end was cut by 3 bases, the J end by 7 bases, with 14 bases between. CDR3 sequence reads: CASSYRYLGNEQFF. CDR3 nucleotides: TGCGCCAGCAGCTACCGATACCTAGGAAATGAGCAGTTCTTC.

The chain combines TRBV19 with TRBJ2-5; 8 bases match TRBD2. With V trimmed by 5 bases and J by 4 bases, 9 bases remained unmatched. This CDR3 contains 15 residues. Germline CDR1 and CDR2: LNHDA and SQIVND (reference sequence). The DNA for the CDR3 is TGTGCCAGTAGTCAGGAGGGCGCGGGGGGAGAGACCCAGTACTTC. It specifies CASSQEGAGGETQYF.

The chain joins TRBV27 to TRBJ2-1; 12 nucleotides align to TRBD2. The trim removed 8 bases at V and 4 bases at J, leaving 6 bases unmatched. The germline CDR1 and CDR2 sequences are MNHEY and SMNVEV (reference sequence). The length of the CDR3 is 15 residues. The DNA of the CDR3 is TGTGCCAGCCGCCGAGGGACTAGCGGGTACAATGAGCAGTTCTTC. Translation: CASRRGTSGYNEQFF.